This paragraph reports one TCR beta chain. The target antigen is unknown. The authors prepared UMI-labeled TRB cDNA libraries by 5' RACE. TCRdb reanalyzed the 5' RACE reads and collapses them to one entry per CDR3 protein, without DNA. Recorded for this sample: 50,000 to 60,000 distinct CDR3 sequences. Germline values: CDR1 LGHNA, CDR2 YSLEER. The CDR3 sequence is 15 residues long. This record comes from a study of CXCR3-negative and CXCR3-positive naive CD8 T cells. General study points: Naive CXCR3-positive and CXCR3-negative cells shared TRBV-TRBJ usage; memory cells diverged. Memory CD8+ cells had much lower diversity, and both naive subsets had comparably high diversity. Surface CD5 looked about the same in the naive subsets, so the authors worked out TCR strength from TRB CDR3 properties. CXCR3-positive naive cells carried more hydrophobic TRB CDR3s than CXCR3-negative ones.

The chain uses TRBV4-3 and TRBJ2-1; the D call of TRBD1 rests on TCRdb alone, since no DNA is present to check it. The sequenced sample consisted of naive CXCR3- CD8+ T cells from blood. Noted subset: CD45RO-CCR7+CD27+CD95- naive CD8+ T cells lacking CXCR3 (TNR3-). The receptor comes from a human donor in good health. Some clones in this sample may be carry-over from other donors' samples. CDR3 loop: CASSQETGANNEQFF.